The rows below give T cell receptor beta chains drawn from one sample of a study of regulatory T cells in long-lasting Graves disease. One entry per CDR3 protein results from TCRdb running MiXCR on the multiplex PCR reads. Counted here are fewer than 650,000 distinct CDR3 sequences, roughly 16% occurring once; the ten biggest clones make up around 12%. These data are also associated with another study on T cells in Graves' hyperthyroidism and ophthalmopathy.

Sequencing used peripheral blood mononuclear cells (PBMCs), obtained at new diagnosis, from a patient treated with antithyroid drugs. The receptor source for this set is a man between 18 and 29 years old with Graves disease. The CDR3 runs from the conserved cysteine through the conserved F or W. The D gene is left open where the match is weak. A clone size is listed for some rows: how often the clone was seen (once, few, many), or a class if it is expanded.

clone size: few; V gene: TRBV27; D gene: TRBD1; J gene: TRBJ2-3; CDR3 protein: CASSLGQDPDTQYF; CDR3 DNA: TGTGCCAGCAGTTTAGGACAGGACCCAGATACGCAGTATTTT
clone size: many; V gene: TRBV30; D gene: NA; J gene: TRBJ2-1; CDR3 protein: CAWSRDRPNEQFF; CDR3 DNA: TGTGCCTGGAGCCGGGACCGTCCCAATGAGCAGTTCTTC
clone size: many; V gene: TRBV11-3; D gene: TRBD1; J gene: TRBJ2-1; CDR3 protein: CASSFRTGGNEQFF; CDR3 DNA: TGTGCCAGCAGCTTTCGGACAGGGGGGAATGAGCAGTTCTTC
clone size: many; V gene: TRBV6-1; D gene: NA; J gene: TRBJ2-7; CDR3 protein: CASSTTAAGRTYEQYF; CDR3 DNA: TGTGCCAGCAGTACAACTGCCGCAGGGCGAACCTACGAGCAGTACTTC
clone size: NA; V gene: TRBV5-5; D gene: TRBD1; J gene: TRBJ1-2; CDR3 protein: CASSFLGQGNYGYTF; CDR3 DNA: TGTGCCAGCAGCTTTTTGGGACAGGGGAACTATGGCTACACCTTC
clone size: few; V gene: TRBV5-1; D gene: TRBD2; J gene: TRBJ2-3; CDR3 protein: CASSGTISTDTQYF; CDR3 DNA: TGCGCCAGCAGCGGGACTATTTCCACAGATACGCAGTATTTT
clone size: many; V gene: TRBV5-1; D gene: NA; J gene: TRBJ1-1; CDR3 protein: CASSRAAGLRAFF; CDR3 DNA: TGCGCCAGCAGCCGGGCGGCAGGGTTGCGAGCTTTCTTT
clone size: few; V gene: TRBV7-3; D gene: TRBD2; J gene: TRBJ2-7; CDR3 protein: CTSSEQSGSGAEQYF; CDR3 DNA: TGTACCAGCAGTGAGCAGAGCGGGAGTGGTGCCGAGCAGTACTTC
clone size: many; V gene: TRBV28; D gene: TRBD1; J gene: TRBJ2-3; CDR3 protein: CASQSGGSTDTQYF; CDR3 DNA: TGTGCCAGTCAATCAGGGGGTAGCACAGATACGCAGTATTTT
clone size: NA; V gene: TRBV24-1; D gene: NA; J gene: TRBJ2-1; CDR3 protein: CATSGWEGHEQFF; CDR3 DNA: TGTGCCACCAGTGGGTGGGAAGGGCATGAGCAGTTCTTC
clone size: NA; V gene: TRBV14; D gene: NA; J gene: TRBJ2-1; CDR3 protein: CASSDRQYNEQFF; CDR3 DNA: TGTGCCAGCAGCGATAGACAGTACAATGAGCAGTTCTTC